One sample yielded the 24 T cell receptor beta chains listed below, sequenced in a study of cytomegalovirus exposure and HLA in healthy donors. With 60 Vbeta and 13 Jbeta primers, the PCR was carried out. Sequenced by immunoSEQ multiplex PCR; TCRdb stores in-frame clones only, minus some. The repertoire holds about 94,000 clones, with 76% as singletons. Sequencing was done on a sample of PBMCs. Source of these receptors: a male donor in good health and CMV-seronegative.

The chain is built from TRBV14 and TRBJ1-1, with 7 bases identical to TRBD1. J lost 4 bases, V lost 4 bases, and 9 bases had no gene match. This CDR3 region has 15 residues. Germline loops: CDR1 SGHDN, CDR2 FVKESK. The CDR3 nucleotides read TGTGCCAGCAGCCTCCTTAGAACAGGGGCCACTGAAGCTTTCTTT. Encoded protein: CASSLLRTGATEAFF.

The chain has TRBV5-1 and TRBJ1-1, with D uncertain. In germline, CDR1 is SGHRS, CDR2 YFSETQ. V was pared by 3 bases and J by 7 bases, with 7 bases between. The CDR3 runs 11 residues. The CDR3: CASSSGFEAFF. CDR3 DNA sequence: TGCGCCAGCAGCTCAGGATTTGAAGCTTTCTTT. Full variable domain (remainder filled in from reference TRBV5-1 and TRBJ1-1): KAGVTQTPRYLIKTRGQQVTLSCSPISGHRSVSWYQQTPGQGLQFLFEYFSETQRNKGNFPGRFSGRQFSNSRSEMNVSTLELGDSALYLCASSSGFEAFFGQGTRLTVV.

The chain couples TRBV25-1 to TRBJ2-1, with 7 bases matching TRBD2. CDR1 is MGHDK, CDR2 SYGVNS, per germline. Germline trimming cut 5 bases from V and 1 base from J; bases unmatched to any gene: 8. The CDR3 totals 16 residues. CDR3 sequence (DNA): TGTGCCAGCAGTTCCCGACTAGCAACTTCCTACAATGAGCAGTTCTTC. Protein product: CASSSRLATSYNEQFF.

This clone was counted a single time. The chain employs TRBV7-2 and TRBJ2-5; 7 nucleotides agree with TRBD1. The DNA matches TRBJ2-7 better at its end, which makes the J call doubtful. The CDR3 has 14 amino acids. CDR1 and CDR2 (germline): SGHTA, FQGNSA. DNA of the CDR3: TGTGCCAGCAGCTTAGGGGACAGCACCTACGAGCAGTACTTC. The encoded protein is CASSLGDSTYEQYF.

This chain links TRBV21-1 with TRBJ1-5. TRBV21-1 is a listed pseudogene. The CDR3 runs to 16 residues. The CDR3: CASSGRQAGSNQPQHF. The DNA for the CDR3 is TGTGCCAGCAGCGGGCGGCAGGCGGGTAGCAATCAGCCCCAGCATTTT.

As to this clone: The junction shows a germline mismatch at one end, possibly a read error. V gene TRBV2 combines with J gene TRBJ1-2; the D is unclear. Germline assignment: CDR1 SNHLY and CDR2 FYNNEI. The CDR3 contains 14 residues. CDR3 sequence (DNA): TGTGCCGGCAGGCAAAGATTTTCGGTAAAGGGCTACACCTTC. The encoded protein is CAGRQRFSVKGYTF.

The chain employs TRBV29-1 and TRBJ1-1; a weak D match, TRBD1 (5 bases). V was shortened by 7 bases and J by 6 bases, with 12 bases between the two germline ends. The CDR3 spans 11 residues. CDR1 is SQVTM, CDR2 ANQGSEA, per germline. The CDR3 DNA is TGCAGCGGTGCCCCGACAGCTGAAGCTTTCTTT. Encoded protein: CSGAPTAEAFF.

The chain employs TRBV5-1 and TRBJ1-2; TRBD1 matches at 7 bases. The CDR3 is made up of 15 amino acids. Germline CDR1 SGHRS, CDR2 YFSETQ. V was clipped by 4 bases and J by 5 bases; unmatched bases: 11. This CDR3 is CASSGGTASFYGYTF. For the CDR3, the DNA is TGCGCCAGCAGCGGGGGGACAGCCTCATTTTATGGCTACACCTTC.

The CDR3 spells CASRPNRGRYQETQYF. CDR3 coding DNA: TGTGCCAGCAGACCTAACAGGGGGAGGTATCAAGAGACCCAGTACTTC. The chain carries TRBV27 and TRBJ2-5, with 8 bases fitting TRBD1. This CDR3 spans 16 amino acids. CDR1 is MNHEY, CDR2 SMNVEV, per germline (reference sequence). V trimming: 6 bases; J trimming: 2 bases; junction bases outside the gene matches: 11.

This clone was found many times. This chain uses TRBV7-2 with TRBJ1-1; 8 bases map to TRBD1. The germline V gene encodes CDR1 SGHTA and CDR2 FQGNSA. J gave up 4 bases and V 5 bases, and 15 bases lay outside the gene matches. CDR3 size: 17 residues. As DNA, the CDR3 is TGTGCCAGCAGCCTCGGGACAGGTCTGTCCATGTCCACTGAAGCTTTCTTT. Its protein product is CASSLGTGLSMSTEAFF.

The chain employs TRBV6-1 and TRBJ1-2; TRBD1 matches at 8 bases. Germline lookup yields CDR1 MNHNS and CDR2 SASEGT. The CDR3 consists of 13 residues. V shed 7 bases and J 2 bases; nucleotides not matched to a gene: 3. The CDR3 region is CASTWTGNYGYTF. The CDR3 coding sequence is TGTGCCAGCACCTGGACAGGGAACTATGGCTACACCTTC.

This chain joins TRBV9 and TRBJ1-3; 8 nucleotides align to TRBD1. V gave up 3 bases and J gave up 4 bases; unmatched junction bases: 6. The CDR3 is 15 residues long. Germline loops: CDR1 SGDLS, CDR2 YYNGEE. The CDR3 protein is CASSGQGLLGNTIYF. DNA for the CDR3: TGTGCCAGCAGCGGACAGGGGCTCCTCGGAAACACCATATATTTT.

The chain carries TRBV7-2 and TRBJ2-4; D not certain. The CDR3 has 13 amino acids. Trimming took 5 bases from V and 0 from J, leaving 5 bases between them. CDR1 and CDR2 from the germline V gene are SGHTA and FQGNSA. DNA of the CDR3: TGTGCCAGCAGCCAACTAGCCAAAAACATTCAGTACTTC. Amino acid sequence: CASSQLAKNIQYF.

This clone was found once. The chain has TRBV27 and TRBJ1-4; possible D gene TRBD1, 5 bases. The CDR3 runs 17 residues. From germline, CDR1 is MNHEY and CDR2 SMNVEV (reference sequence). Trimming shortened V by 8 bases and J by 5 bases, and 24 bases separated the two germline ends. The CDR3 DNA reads TGTGCCAGCGTAAGCCGACAGCCCGGGCCCACGAATGAAAAACTGTTTTTT. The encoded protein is CASVSRQPGPTNEKLFF.

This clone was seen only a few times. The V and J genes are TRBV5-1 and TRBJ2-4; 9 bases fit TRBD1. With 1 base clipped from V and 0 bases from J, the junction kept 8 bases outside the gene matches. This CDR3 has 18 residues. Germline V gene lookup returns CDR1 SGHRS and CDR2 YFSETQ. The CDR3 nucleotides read TGCGCCAGCAGCTTGTGGGACAGGGCACACCTAGCCAAAAACATTCAGTACTTC. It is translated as CASSLWDRAHLAKNIQYF. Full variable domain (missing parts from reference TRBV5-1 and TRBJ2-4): KAGVTQTPRYLIKTRGQQVTLSCSPISGHRSVSWYQQTPGQGLQFLFEYFSETQRNKGNFPGRFSGRQFSNSRSEMNVSTLELGDSALYLCASSLWDRAHLAKNIQYFGAGTRLSVL.

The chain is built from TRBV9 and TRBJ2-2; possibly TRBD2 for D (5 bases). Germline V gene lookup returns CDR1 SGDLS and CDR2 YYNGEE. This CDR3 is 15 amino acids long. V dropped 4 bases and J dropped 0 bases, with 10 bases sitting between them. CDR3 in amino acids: CASSLGLANTGELFF. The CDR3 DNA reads TGTGCCAGCAGCCTCGGACTGGCGAACACCGGGGAGCTGTTTTTT.

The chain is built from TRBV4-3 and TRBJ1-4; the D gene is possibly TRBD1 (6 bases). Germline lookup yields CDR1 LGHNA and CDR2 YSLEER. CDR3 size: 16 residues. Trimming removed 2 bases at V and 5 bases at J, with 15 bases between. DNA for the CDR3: TGCGCCAGCAGCCAACACCCGGCAGGGACAAATGAAAAACTGTTTTTT. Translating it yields CASSQHPAGTNEKLFF.

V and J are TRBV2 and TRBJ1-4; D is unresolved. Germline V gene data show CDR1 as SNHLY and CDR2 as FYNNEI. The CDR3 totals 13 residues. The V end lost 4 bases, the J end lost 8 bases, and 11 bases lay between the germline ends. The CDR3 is CASSGQANEKLFF. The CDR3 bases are TGTGCCAGCAGTGGTCAGGCGAACGAAAAACTGTTTTTT. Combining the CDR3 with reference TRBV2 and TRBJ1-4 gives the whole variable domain EPEVTQTPSHQVTQMGQEVILRCVPISNHLYFYWYRQILGQKVEFLVSFYNNEISEKSEIFDDQFSVERPDGSNFTLKIRSTKLEDSAMYFCASSGQANEKLFFGSGTQLSVL.

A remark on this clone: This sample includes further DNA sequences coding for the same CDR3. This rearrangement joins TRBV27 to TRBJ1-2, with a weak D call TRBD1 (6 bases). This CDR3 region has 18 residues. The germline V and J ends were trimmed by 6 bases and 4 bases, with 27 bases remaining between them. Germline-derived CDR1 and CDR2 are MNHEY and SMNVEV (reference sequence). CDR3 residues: CASRRSGPTTGTSYGYTF. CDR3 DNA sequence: TGTGCCAGCAGGCGCTCTGGACCAACGACAGGAACCTCCTATGGCTACACCTTC.

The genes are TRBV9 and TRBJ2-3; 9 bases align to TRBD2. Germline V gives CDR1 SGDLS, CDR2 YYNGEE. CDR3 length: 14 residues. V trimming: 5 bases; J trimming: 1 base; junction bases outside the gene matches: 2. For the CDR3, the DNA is TGTGCCAGCAGTAGCGGGGGCCGCACAGATACGCAGTATTTT. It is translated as CASSSGGRTDTQYF.

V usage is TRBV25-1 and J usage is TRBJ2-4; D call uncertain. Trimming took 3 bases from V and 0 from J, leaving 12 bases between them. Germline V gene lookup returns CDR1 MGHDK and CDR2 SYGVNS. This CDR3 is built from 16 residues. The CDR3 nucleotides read TGTGCCAGCAGTGAGGCAGGCAGCCGAGCCAAAAACATTCAGTACTTC. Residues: CASSEAGSRAKNIQYF. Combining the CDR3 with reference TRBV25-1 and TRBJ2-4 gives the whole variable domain EADIYQTPRYLVIGTGKKITLECSQTMGHDKMYWYQQDPGMELHLIHYSYGVNSTEKGDLSSESTVSRIRTEHFPLTLESARPSHTSQYLCASSEAGSRAKNIQYFGAGTRLSVL.

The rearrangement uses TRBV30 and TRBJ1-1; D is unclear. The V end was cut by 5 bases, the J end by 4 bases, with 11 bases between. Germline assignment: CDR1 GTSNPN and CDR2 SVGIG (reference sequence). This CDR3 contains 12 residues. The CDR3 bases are TGTGCCTGGTCCCCAGCGTCCACTGAAGCTTTCTTT. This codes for CAWSPASTEAFF.

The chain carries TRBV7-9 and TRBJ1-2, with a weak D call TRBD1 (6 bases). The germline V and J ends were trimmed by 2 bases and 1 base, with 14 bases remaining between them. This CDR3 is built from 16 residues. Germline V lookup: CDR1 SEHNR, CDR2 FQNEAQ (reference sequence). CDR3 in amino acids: CASSLNSPQGNYGYTF. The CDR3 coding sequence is TGTGCCAGCAGCTTAAATTCCCCACAGGGTAACTATGGCTACACCTTC. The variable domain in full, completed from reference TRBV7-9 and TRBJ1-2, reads DTGVSQNPRHKITKRGQNVTFRCDPISEHNRLYWYRQTLGQGPEFLTYFQNEAQLEKSRLLSDRFSAERPKGSFSTLEIQRTEQGDSAMYLCASSLNSPQGNYGYTFGSGTRLTVV.

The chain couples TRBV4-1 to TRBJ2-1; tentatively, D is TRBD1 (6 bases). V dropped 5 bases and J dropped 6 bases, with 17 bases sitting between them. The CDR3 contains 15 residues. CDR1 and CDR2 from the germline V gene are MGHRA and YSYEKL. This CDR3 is CASSGPSPTGNEQFF. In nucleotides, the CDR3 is TGCGCCAGCAGCGGACCAAGTCCGACAGGCAATGAGCAGTTCTTC.